This TCR beta chain originates from a study of identical twins. Study conclusions and caveats: Compared with unrelated sharing, twin-shared out-of-frame alpha sequences had more low-probability sequences. Beta out-of-frame sequences displayed a weaker excess of sharing between twins.

One entry per CDR3 protein results from TCRdb running MiXCR on the 5' RACE reads. The sample holds roughly 750,000 distinct CDR3 sequences, 20% to 25% seen once. Remarks on this clonotype: Its antigen remains unidentified.

Germline V lookup: CDR1 SGHDT, CDR2 YYEEEE. The V end lost 1 base, the J end lost 3 bases, and 5 bases lay between the germline ends. CDR3 size: 12 residues. Each donor (without exception) was a healthy Caucasian. Another study also made use of these data, one on T cells expressing NK-cell markers. That work contributes: According to the study, TCR beta repertoires originated from sorted CD3+CD56+NKG2C+, CD3+CD56+NKG2C- and CD3+CD56-NKG2C+ T cells.

The chain employs TRBV5-6 and TRBJ2-7; D gene ambiguous. This receptor was identified in a woman aged 18-30 years in good health. The sequenced sample was PBMCs. CDR3 region: CASSLKYYEQYF. CDR3 nucleotides: TGTGCCAGCAGCTTGAAATACTACGAGCAGTACTTC.